This section outlines one T cell receptor beta chain sequence together with its context. This clonotype has more than one count but fewer than ten. Its target antigen remains unknown. Base qualities are not recorded, but no much larger clone differs from it by a single base. At the junction V is shortened by 3 bases and J by 5 bases; bases outside the gene matches: 12. The CDR3 runs 17 residues from the cysteine to the phenylalanine. The read is trimmed to its CDR3 DNA, 51 bases read in frame from base 1. Reading the germline V gene (reference sequence) gives CDR1 LNHNV and CDR2 YYDKDF. Ficoll-Paque density gradient centrifugation was the method used to isolate PBMCs. The data were obtained in a study of T-cell memory formation after mild COVID-19 (dated by TCRdb to the early 2020s). Turning to the overall study: TCR sequence clusters from the two donors were largely donor specific. Longitudinal TCRalpha and TCRbeta repertoire sequencing tracked T-cell clones expanding and contracting after mild COVID-19 in two donors. Two young, previously healthy adult volunteers, one female and one male, were included in the cohort. Points the paper makes about the study in general: Contracting CD4+ clones turned up mainly in the CM and EM memory subsets, whereas EMRA was where CD8+ clones were enriched. Only two mild cases were covered in the study, and larger cohorts including severe cases with pre-infection samples were considered necessary. Balanced CD4/CD8 phenotypes were observed for clones contracting from day 15 to 85, whereas a bias towards CD4+ was observed for a second wave of clones expanding from day 15 to 37. SARS-CoV-2 specificity of the second-wave clones peaking on day 37 was not confirmed. Some responding clones were detected in pre-infection memory, which suggested that pre-existing cross-reactive memory T cells had joined the SARS-CoV-2 response.

Reads for this sample came from an Illumina NovaSeq 6000. TCRalpha and TCRbeta cDNA libraries were constructed by 5'RACE with constant-segment primers, with sample barcodes and unique molecular identifiers being introduced. Trizol reagent was used to extract RNA from every sample. Library amplification was performed in two PCR steps, and a second sample barcode and Illumina TruSeq adapters were introduced in the second step. Libraries were sequenced on an Illumina NovaSeq with 2 x 150 bp paired-end reads. As for how the authors treated the data: With migec v1.2.7, reads were demultiplexed and then collapsed into UMI-guided consensus sequences. Using mixcr v2.1.11, UMI consensuses were aligned to TRA and TRB V and J templates and then assembled into clonotypes. Expanded or contracted clonotypes were those called significant by both edgeR and NoisET, with noise models trained on biological replicates. For edgeR calls, a false discovery rate-adjusted p below 0.01 and a log2 fold-change threshold of 1 were applied. As an exploratory analysis of dynamics, max-normalized trajectories of the 1000 most abundant clonotypes were examined by PCA with hierarchical clustering. Separately sequenced CD4+ and CD8+ repertoires were used to assign a CD4 or CD8 phenotype to each responding clone. The public reads were reanalyzed by TCRdb: fastp trimming at Q25, MiXCR alignment, in-frame beta chains only. Entries are consolidated by CDR3 protein sequence, retaining the most common genes and DNA. The authors' filters were not applied to this entry. Counted in this sample were about 560,000 distinct CDR3 sequences; roughly 17% of them appeared once. The ten largest clones take up about 7.5% of the sample.

The sample was PBMCs or a T cell subset sorted from them (not recorded which). The rearrangement joined TRBV15 to TRBJ2-2; TRBD1 aligns with 7 central bases. The sequence came from an adult woman who had mild COVID-19 (a few samples of this study predate the infection). The sample titles of this study are shuffled in the database, so cell type and time point are left out; the donor was told from shared clones. The CDR3 reads CATSRGRVYRGTGELFF. The DNA reads as follows: TGTGCCACCAGCAGGGGCAGGGTGTACAGGGGTACCGGGGAGCTGTTTTTT.